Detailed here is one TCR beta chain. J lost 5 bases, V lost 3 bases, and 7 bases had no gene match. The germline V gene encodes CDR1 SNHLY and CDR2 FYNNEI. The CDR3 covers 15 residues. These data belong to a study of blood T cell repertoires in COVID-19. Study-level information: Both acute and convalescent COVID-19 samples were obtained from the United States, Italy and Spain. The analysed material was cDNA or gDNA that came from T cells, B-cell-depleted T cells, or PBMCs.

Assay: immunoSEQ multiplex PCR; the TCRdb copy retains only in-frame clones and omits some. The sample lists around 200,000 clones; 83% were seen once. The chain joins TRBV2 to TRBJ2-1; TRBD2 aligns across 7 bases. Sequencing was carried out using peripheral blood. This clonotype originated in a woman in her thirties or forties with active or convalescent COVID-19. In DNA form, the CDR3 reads TGTGCCAGCAGTGATGGGAGGGGTCTAAACAATGAGCAGTTCTTC. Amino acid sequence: CASSDGRGLNNEQFF.